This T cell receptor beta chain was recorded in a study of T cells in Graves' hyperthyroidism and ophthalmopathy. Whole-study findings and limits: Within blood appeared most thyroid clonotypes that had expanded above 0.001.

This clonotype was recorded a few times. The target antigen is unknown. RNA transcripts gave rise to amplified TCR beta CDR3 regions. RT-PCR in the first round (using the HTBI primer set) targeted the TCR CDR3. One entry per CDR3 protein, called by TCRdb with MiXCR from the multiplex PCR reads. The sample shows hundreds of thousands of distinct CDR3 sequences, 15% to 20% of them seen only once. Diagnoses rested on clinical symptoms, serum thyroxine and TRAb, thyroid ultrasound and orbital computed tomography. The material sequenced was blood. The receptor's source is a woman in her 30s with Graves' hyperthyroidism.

CDR3 in amino acids: CASSQDLGRGSGWGYTF. The CDR3, as DNA: TGCGCCAGCAGCCAAGATCTGGGCAGGGGATCAGGTTGGGGCTACACCTTC. This chain connects TRBV4-1 to TRBJ1-2, with D possibly being TRBD1 (6 bases). This CDR3 region has 17 residues. The germline V gene encodes CDR1 MGHRA and CDR2 YSYEKL. V dropped 0 bases and J dropped 8 bases, with 22 bases sitting between them.